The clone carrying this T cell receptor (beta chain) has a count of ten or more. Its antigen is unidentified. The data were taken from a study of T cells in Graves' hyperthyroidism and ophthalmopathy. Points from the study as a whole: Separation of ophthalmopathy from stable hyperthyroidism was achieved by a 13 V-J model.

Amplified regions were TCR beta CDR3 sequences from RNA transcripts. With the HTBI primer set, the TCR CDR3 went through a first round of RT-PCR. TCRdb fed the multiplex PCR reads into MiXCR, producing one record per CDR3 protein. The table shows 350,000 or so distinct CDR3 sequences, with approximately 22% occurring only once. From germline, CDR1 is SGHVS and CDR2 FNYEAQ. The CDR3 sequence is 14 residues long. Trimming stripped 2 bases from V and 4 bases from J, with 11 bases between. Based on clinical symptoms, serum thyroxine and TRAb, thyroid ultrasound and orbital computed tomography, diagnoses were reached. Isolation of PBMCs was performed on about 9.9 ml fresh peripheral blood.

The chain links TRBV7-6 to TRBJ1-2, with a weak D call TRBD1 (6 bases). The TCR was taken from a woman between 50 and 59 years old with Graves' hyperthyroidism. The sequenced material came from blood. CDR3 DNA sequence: TGTGCCAGCAGCTTATCAGGGGAAGGCTATGGCTACACCTTC. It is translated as CASSLSGEGYGYTF.